Shown below are 22 T cell receptor beta chains from a single sample sequenced in a study of molecular identifiers for immune sequencing clone quantification. MiXCR was run by TCRdb on the PCR reads, yielding one entry per CDR3 protein. The table lists approximately 630,000 distinct CDR3 sequences, about 25% of them singletons. The specimen was naive CD8+ T cells from blood, with Jurkat cell RNA spiked in. The sample's subset: FACS-sorted CD8+CD4-CCR7+CD45RA+ naive T cells. These receptors all stem from a human donor in good health. Some libraries in this study had Jurkat cell RNA spiked in.

This clonotype was observed a few times. This chain links TRBV9 with TRBJ2-3; 11 bases align to TRBD2. J was trimmed by 1 base and V by 2 bases; bases with no gene match: 0. CDR3 length: 15 amino acids. Per germline, CDR1 SGDLS and CDR2 YYNGEE. In DNA form, the CDR3 reads TGTGCCAGCAGCGTTAGCGGGGGGGGCACAGATACGCAGTATTTT. Translating it yields CASSVSGGGTDTQYF.

The chain carries TRBV12-3 or TRBV12-4 and TRBJ1-2; 7 bases map to TRBD1. There are 16 residues in the CDR3. V was clipped by 5 bases and J by 1 base; unmatched bases: 10. CDR3: CASSPYRTGVNYGYTF. The CDR3 DNA is TGTGCCAGCAGTCCGTACCGGACAGGAGTTAACTATGGCTACACCTTC.

This clonotype has a handful of counts. The chain carries TRBV9 and TRBJ2-1; TRBD1 or TRBD2 may be the D gene (5 bases each). The V end lost 2 bases, the J end lost 10 bases, and 34 bases lay between the germline ends. This CDR3 is 20 amino acids long. From germline, CDR1 is SGDLS and CDR2 YYNGEE. The CDR3 bases are TGTGCCAGCAGCGTCTATGGGGTTGGGGCCCTCTTAGGTAGAGGGGACGAGCAGTTCTTC. This gives the protein CASSVYGVGALLGRGDEQFF.

This clonotype occurred a few times. The rearrangement uses TRBV19 and TRBJ2-7; weak D call: TRBD1 (5 bases). The V end lost 3 bases, the J end lost 4 bases, and 13 bases lay between the germline ends. The CDR3 sequence is 14 residues long. Germline CDR1 and CDR2: LNHDA and SQIVND (reference sequence). The CDR3 is CASSIGAKSYEQYF. For the CDR3, the DNA is TGTGCCAGTAGTATTGGGGCTAAGTCGTACGAGCAGTACTTC.

With respect to this clonotype: Just one base apart from a much larger clone, this may be a read error. Without the conserved terminal phenylalanine or tryptophan, this CDR3 likely stems from a read error. V gene TRBV6-5 combines with J gene TRBJ1-2; TRBD1 matches 9 bases. Germline CDR1 reads MNHEY; CDR2 reads SVGAGI. V shed 6 bases and J 4 bases; nucleotides not matched to a gene: 9. CDR3 length: 15 residues. This CDR3 is CASSQTGGGSYGYTL. DNA of the CDR3: TGTGCCAGCAGCCAGACAGGGGGGGGATCCTATGGCTACACCCTC.

The J gene is TRBJ2-5, the V gene TRBV12-3 or TRBV12-4; a possible D gene is TRBD1 (6 bases). This CDR3 spans 16 amino acids. Deletions cut 3 bases from V and 3 bases from J, with 17 bases between. The CDR3 sequence: CASSFSPGQTEETQYF. As DNA, the CDR3 is TGTGCCAGCAGTTTCAGCCCCGGACAGACTGAAGAGACCCAGTACTTC.

The V gene is TRBV4-1, the J gene TRBJ2-7; no clear D. V was shortened by 0 bases and J by 2 bases, with 11 bases between the two germline ends. The CDR3 has 15 amino acids. Germline V lookup: CDR1 MGHRA, CDR2 YSYEKL. The CDR3 is CASSQDFPGAYEQYF. As DNA, the CDR3 is TGCGCCAGCAGCCAAGATTTTCCAGGAGCCTACGAGCAGTACTTC.

This clonotype was recorded many times. The J gene is TRBJ2-7, the V gene TRBV7-2, with D hard to call. Germline values: CDR1 SGHTA, CDR2 FQGNSA. This CDR3 is built from 13 residues. V was clipped by 4 bases and J by 6 bases, with 13 bases between them. The CDR3 region is CASSWQPSSEQYF. DNA for the CDR3: TGTGCCAGCAGCTGGCAGCCGTCTAGCGAGCAGTACTTC.

This clonotype has only one observation. The chain couples TRBV9 to TRBJ1-6, with 11 positions matching TRBD1. The length of the CDR3 is 16 residues. The germline V gene has CDR1 SGDLS and CDR2 YYNGEE. The ends lost 2 bases at V and 4 bases at J; junction bases unmatched: 2. CDR3 loop: CASSVRDRGYNSPLHF. The CDR3 DNA reads as TGTGCCAGCAGCGTCCGGGACAGGGGGTATAATTCACCCCTCCACTTT. The full variable domain, completed using reference TRBV9 and TRBJ1-6, is DSGVTQTPKHLITATGQRVTLRCSPRSGDLSVYWYQQSLDQGLQFLIQYYNGEERAKGNILERFSAQQFPDLHSELNLSSLELGDSALYFCASSVRDRGYNSPLHFGNGTRLTVT.

This clonotype was picked up a small number of times. The rearrangement uses TRBV7-2 and TRBJ2-2, with 7 bases matching TRBD1. This CDR3 comprises 17 residues. V was clipped by 1 base and J by 1 base; unmatched bases: 6. Germline CDR1 and CDR2: SGHTA and FQGNSA. The CDR3 loop reads CASSLEGARVNTGELFF. DNA for the CDR3: TGTGCCAGCAGCTTAGAGGGGGCCAGAGTGAACACCGGGGAGCTGTTTTTT.

On this clonotype: Possible read error: a much larger clone is one base away. Here the CDR3 DNA reads TGTGCCAGCACCGGAAATGGGGCCAAGGTCCTGACTTTC. It encodes CASTGNGAKVLTF. The gene calls are TRBV27 and TRBJ2-6; perhaps TRBD1 as D (5 bases). The CDR3 loop spans 13 amino acids. Germline V gene sequence: CDR1 MNHEY, CDR2 SMNVEV (reference sequence).

A few counts support this clonotype. V and J are TRBV24-1 and TRBJ2-3; TRBD2 matches 9 bases. After removal of 7 bases from V and 2 bases from J, the junction contained 6 bases not matched to a gene. This CDR3 has 15 amino acids. Germline CDR1 KGHDR, CDR2 SFDVKD. CDR3 nucleotide sequence: TGTGCCACCAGGGGGACTAGCAACAACACAGATACGCAGTATTTT. Its protein is CATRGTSNNTDTQYF.

This clonotype has a handful of counts. The chain is built from TRBV9 and TRBJ2-2, with 8 bases fitting TRBD1. Trimming removed 3 bases from V and 3 bases from J; junction bases left unmatched: 13. Germline V lookup: CDR1 SGDLS, CDR2 YYNGEE. The CDR3 has 18 residues. Here the CDR3 reads CASSDDRGFLGHTGELFF. The CDR3 DNA sequence: TGTGCCAGCAGCGATGACAGGGGATTCCTAGGGCACACCGGGGAGCTGTTTTTT.

This chain links TRBV19 with TRBJ2-3, with D tentatively TRBD2 (6 bases). The CDR3 is made up of 18 amino acids. Germline values: CDR1 LNHDA, CDR2 SQIVND (reference sequence). Trimming shortened V by 3 bases and J by 0 bases, and 19 bases separated the two germline ends. The CDR3 region has the DNA TGTGCCAGTAGTATCACCTACGGGGGTTCCTCTAGCACAGATACGCAGTATTTT. This gives the protein CASSITYGGSSSTDTQYF.

This clonotype was recorded at least ten times. The CDR3 here is CASSPLYGIF. CDR3 sequence (DNA): TGTGCCAGCAGCCCTCTCTACGGTATCTTC. The rearrangement links TRBV3-2 to TRBJ2-7. TRBV3-2 is labeled a pseudogene. The CDR3 runs to 10 residues.

This clonotype was detected many times. This rearrangement joins TRBV7-2 to TRBJ1-5; D is ambiguous. Germline values: CDR1 SGHTA, CDR2 FQGNSA. Between the trimmed V and J ends, which lost 2 bases and 8 bases, there was a span of 10 bases. This CDR3 is built from 13 residues. The CDR3 is CASSLYGAEPQHF. The DNA for the CDR3 is TGTGCCAGCAGCTTATACGGAGCGGAGCCCCAGCATTTT. The entire variable domain, with the rest obtained from reference TRBV7-2 and TRBJ1-5, is as follows: GAGVSQSPSNKVTEKGKDVELRCDPISGHTALYWYRQSLGQGLEFLIYFQGNSAPDKSGLPSDRFSAERTGGSVSTLTIQRTQQEDSAVYLCASSLYGAEPQHFGDGTRLSIL.

This clonotype turned up a few times. The chain joins TRBV18 to TRBJ2-6, with D perhaps TRBD1 (7 bases). V dropped 2 bases and J dropped 2 bases, with 19 bases sitting between them. The CDR3 sequence is 19 residues long. Germline CDR1 KGHSH, CDR2 LQKENI. CDR3 residues: CASSPRTEEGATGANVLTF. In DNA, the CDR3 is TGTGCCAGCTCACCAAGAACCGAGGAGGGGGCGACTGGGGCCAACGTCCTGACTTTC.

The rearrangement joins TRBV9 to TRBJ2-5; TRBD1 matches 8 bases. The CDR3 totals 14 residues. From germline, CDR1 is SGDLS and CDR2 YYNGEE. Germline trimming cut 7 bases from V and 13 bases from J; bases unmatched to any gene: 18. Here the CDR3 reads CASRLDRAQAPPYF. The CDR3 nucleotides are TGTGCCAGCCGCCTGGACAGGGCGCAAGCGCCCCCGTACTTC.

The CDR3 loop is CASSERQGPHEQFF. CDR3 coding DNA: TGTGCCAGCAGCGAACGACAGGGCCCCCACGAGCAGTTCTTC. The chain uses TRBV7-6 and TRBJ2-1, with 7 nucleotides matching TRBD1. This CDR3 comprises 14 residues. Trimming took 5 bases from V and 10 from J; bases not matched to a gene: 11. Germline lookup yields CDR1 SGHVS and CDR2 FNYEAQ.

For this clonotype: It may be a read error: a sequence one base away is much more abundant. Because the CDR3's place on the DNA is in doubt, the DNA is left out and the CDR3 is given as listed by TCRdb. The chain employs TRBV5-4 and TRBJ2-4; whether TRBD1, the table's D call, matches the DNA was not checked. The CDR3 numbers 20 amino acids, ends counted. Germline V gene sequence: CDR1 SGHNT, CDR2 YYREEE (reference sequence). CDR3 amino acids: CASSLGIEGVGAGAKNILYF.

This clonotype has ten or more counts. V gene TRBV28 combines with J gene TRBJ2-7; D assignment may be TRBD1 or TRBD2 (6 bases each). Between the trimmed V and J ends, which lost 6 bases and 5 bases, there was a span of 20 bases. Germline CDR1 reads MDHEN; CDR2 reads SYDVKM. The CDR3 runs 15 residues. The CDR3 nucleotides read TGTGCCAGCAGCCCCGTCCTCCCGGGGGCCGACGAGCAGTACTTC. Translated: CASSPVLPGADEQYF.

The table lists this clonotype with a few counts. The chain joins TRBV27 to TRBJ2-3; D perhaps matches TRBD1 (6 bases). CDR1 and CDR2 (germline): MNHEY, SMNVEV (reference sequence). The V and J ends lost 6 bases and 2 bases respectively, with 12 bases between them. There are 14 residues in the CDR3. As DNA, the CDR3 is TGTGCCAGCAGCGATGGGACACACACAGATACGCAGTATTTT. Its protein is CASSDGTHTDTQYF.